These T cell receptor beta chains were read from a single sample in a study of blood T cell repertoires in COVID-19. Produced via immunoSEQ multiplex PCR; TCRdb's table is partial and in-frame only. Of approximately 280,000 clones in the sample, around nine tenths were seen once. Material for sequencing was PBMCs or T cells enriched from blood (not recorded which). The receptors stem from a woman aged 18 to 35 who had recovered from COVID-19. Each CDR3 is given with its conserved first and last residue. Each record gives: D gene, J gene, clone size, V gene, CDR3 DNA, CDR3 protein. A D gene is named only where the DNA matches it firmly. Size values are once, few and many counts, or a class for expanded clones, and some rows have none.

D gene: NA; J gene: TRBJ1-5; clone size: NA; V gene: TRBV15; CDR3 DNA: TGTGCCACCAGCAGGGGGACTCCAAGGGAGCCCCAGCATTTT; CDR3 protein: CATSRGTPREPQHF
D gene: NA; J gene: TRBJ1-5; clone size: NA; V gene: TRBV27; CDR3 DNA: TGTGCCAGCAGTTCGGGAGGGCTCAATCAGCCCCAGCATTTT; CDR3 protein: CASSSGGLNQPQHF
D gene: TRBD1; J gene: TRBJ1-2; clone size: NA; V gene: TRBV4-3; CDR3 DNA: TGCGCCAGCAGCCAAGAACGAGGACAGGAATGGAAAGGCTACACCTTC; CDR3 protein: CASSQERGQEWKGYTF
D gene: NA; J gene: TRBJ2-1; clone size: NA; V gene: TRBV27; CDR3 DNA: TGTGCCAGCAGCTCACTTGCAGGGGTGAAGTACAATGAGCAGTTCTTC; CDR3 protein: CASSSLAGVKYNEQFF
D gene: NA; J gene: TRBJ2-2; clone size: NA; V gene: TRBV7-3; CDR3 DNA: TGTGCCAGCAGCTTCTCAGGGGCCGGGGAGCTGTTTTTT; CDR3 protein: CASSFSGAGELFF
D gene: NA; J gene: TRBJ1-1; clone size: NA; V gene: TRBV29-1; CDR3 DNA: TGCAGCGTCCTACGGTCGCAGGCGACTGAAGCTTTCTTT; CDR3 protein: CSVLRSQATEAFF
D gene: TRBD1; J gene: TRBJ1-1; clone size: NA; V gene: TRBV30; CDR3 DNA: TGTGCCTGGAGTGATATACAGGGGACGAACACTGAAGCTTTCTTT; CDR3 protein: CAWSDIQGTNTEAFF
D gene: NA; J gene: TRBJ1-6; clone size: NA; V gene: TRBV18; CDR3 DNA: TGTGCCAGCTCTCTGGACACCTATAATTCACCCCTCCACTTT; CDR3 protein: CASSLDTYNSPLHF
D gene: TRBD2; J gene: TRBJ2-7; clone size: NA; V gene: TRBV4-1; CDR3 DNA: TGCGCCAGCAGCCACCCCACTAGCGGGGTTTACGAGCAGTACTTC; CDR3 protein: CASSHPTSGVYEQYF
D gene: TRBD1; J gene: TRBJ1-6; clone size: once; V gene: TRBV30; CDR3 DNA: TGTGCCTGGACCCGGGGACAGGGGGAATCACCCCTCCACTTT; CDR3 protein: CAWTRGQGESPLHF
D gene: NA; J gene: TRBJ1-1; clone size: NA; V gene: TRBV7-2; CDR3 DNA: TGTGCCAGCAGCCTTGCTGGGCCGAACACTGAAGCTTTCTTT; CDR3 protein: CASSLAGPNTEAFF
D gene: NA; J gene: TRBJ1-1; clone size: NA; V gene: TRBV11-3; CDR3 DNA: NA; CDR3 protein: CASSPGVSGQGAFF
D gene: NA; J gene: TRBJ1-5; clone size: few; V gene: TRBV2; CDR3 DNA: TGTGCCAGCAGTGACAGATATAGCAATCAGCCCCAGCATTTT; CDR3 protein: CASSDRYSNQPQHF
D gene: TRBD1; J gene: TRBJ1-1; clone size: NA; V gene: TRBV30; CDR3 DNA: TGTGCCGGGACAGGGCCGGTCGCTGAAGCTTTCTTT; CDR3 protein: CAGTGPVAEAFF
D gene: TRBD2; J gene: TRBJ2-1; clone size: NA; V gene: TRBV11-2; CDR3 DNA: TGTGCCAGCAGCTTCCGGGGTAGCGGGAACCACAATGAGCAGTTCTTC; CDR3 protein: CASSFRGSGNHNEQFF
D gene: TRBD1; J gene: TRBJ2-5; clone size: once; V gene: TRBV6-2/TRBV6-3; CDR3 DNA: TGTGCCAGCAGTTACGGGACAGGGGGGAAAGAGGTCCAGTACTTC; CDR3 protein: CASSYGTGGKEVQYF
D gene: NA; J gene: TRBJ1-4; clone size: NA; V gene: TRBV28; CDR3 DNA: TGTGCCAGCAGTTTGGCTAGTCTGATTAATGAAAAACTGTTTTTT; CDR3 protein: CASSLASLINEKLFF
D gene: TRBD2; J gene: TRBJ2-1; clone size: NA; V gene: TRBV7-7; CDR3 DNA: TGTGCCAGCAGCCCCACTAGCGGGGTAGTGGGTGAGCAGTTCTTC; CDR3 protein: CASSPTSGVVGEQFF
D gene: TRBD1; J gene: TRBJ1-1; clone size: NA; V gene: TRBV2; CDR3 DNA: TGTGCCAGCAGTATTAACCCGACAGGGCGAGTGAACACTGAAGCTTTCTTT; CDR3 protein: CASSINPTGRVNTEAFF
D gene: TRBD1; J gene: TRBJ1-3; clone size: NA; V gene: TRBV18; CDR3 DNA: TGTGCCAGCTCACCGAGGACAGGGGAATATGGAAACACCATATATTTT; CDR3 protein: CASSPRTGEYGNTIYF
D gene: NA; J gene: TRBJ1-1; clone size: NA; V gene: TRBV6-2/TRBV6-3; CDR3 DNA: TGTGCCAGCAGGCCTGCCGGGGGAGGCACTGAAGCTTTCTTT; CDR3 protein: CASRPAGGGTEAFF
D gene: NA; J gene: TRBJ1-2; clone size: NA; V gene: TRBV11-3; CDR3 DNA: TGTGCCAGCAGCTTAGAGCGCAGGGCTGGCTACACCTTC; CDR3 protein: CASSLERRAGYTF
D gene: TRBD1; J gene: TRBJ1-2; clone size: NA; V gene: TRBV7-9; CDR3 DNA: TGTGCCAGCAGCTTAGCAAGGACAGGCTCTCGTGGCTACACCTTC; CDR3 protein: CASSLARTGSRGYTF
D gene: TRBD1; J gene: TRBJ2-7; clone size: NA; V gene: TRBV5-6; CDR3 DNA: TGTGCCAGCAGCTTGGTGGGTGTGCAGGGGGACTACGAGCAGTACTTC; CDR3 protein: CASSLVGVQGDYEQYF
D gene: NA; J gene: TRBJ2-5; clone size: NA; V gene: TRBV11-3; CDR3 DNA: TGTGCCAGCAGCCCGTACAGTTCCCAAGAGACCCAGTACTTC; CDR3 protein: CASSPYSSQETQYF
D gene: NA; J gene: TRBJ2-7; clone size: NA; V gene: TRBV4-1; CDR3 DNA: TGCGCCAGCAGCCAAGATGGGTCGGACTCTTCCTCTGAGCAGTACTTC; CDR3 protein: CASSQDGSDSSSEQYF